A selection of T cell receptor beta chains follows, all from one sample in a study of shared clonotypes between healthy human individuals. TCRdb's table, derived via immunoSEQ multiplex PCR, lists solely in-frame clones and lacks some. The sample yields some 2,000,000 clones, roughly 96% seen once. The sequencing sample was made of naive CD4+ T cells sorted from blood. The receptors derive from a man younger than 30 in good health. CDR3s include the opening cysteine and the closing phenylalanine or tryptophan. A D gene is named only where the DNA matches it firmly. Some rows have no size entry. The others give once, few or many, or a class for an expanded clone.

V gene: TRBV19
D gene: -
clone size: -
J gene: TRBJ2-2
CDR3 DNA: TGTGCCAGTAAGGGGGGAGATTTGGGTTTAGACACCGGGGAGCTGTTTTTT
CDR3 protein: CASKGGDLGLDTGELFF

V gene: TRBV5-1
D gene: -
clone size: -
J gene: TRBJ1-1
CDR3 DNA: TGCGCCAGCAGCCAGGGACGCACTGAAGCTTTCTTT
CDR3 protein: CASSQGRTEAFF

V gene: TRBV9
D gene: TRBD2
clone size: -
J gene: TRBJ2-5
CDR3 DNA: TGTGCCAGCAGCGTATCTAGCGGGGGAAAAGAGACCCAGTACTTC
CDR3 protein: CASSVSSGGKETQYF

V gene: TRBV4-3
D gene: TRBD1
clone size: -
J gene: TRBJ2-5
CDR3 DNA: TGCGCCAGCAGCCAAGGCAGGGGGCGCGGAGAGACCCAGTACTTC
CDR3 protein: CASSQGRGRGETQYF

V gene: TRBV15
D gene: -
clone size: -
J gene: TRBJ1-5
CDR3 DNA: TGTGCCACCAGCAGAGATCGGAGGATTGAGCAGCCCCAGCATTTT
CDR3 protein: CATSRDRRIEQPQHF

V gene: TRBV28
D gene: -
clone size: -
J gene: TRBJ1-2
CDR3 DNA: TGTGCCAGCAGTTTTCATGCGGTTAAGGTGCATGGCTACACCTTC
CDR3 protein: CASSFHAVKVHGYTF

V gene: TRBV6-1
D gene: -
clone size: -
J gene: TRBJ2-5
CDR3 DNA: TGTGCCAGCACCCCGGGAGCGCAAGAGACCCAGTACTTC
CDR3 protein: CASTPGAQETQYF

V gene: TRBV6-1
D gene: TRBD1
clone size: -
J gene: TRBJ1-1
CDR3 DNA: TGTGCCAGCAGTTTGATGGGACAGGAGGAAACTGAAGCTTTCTTT
CDR3 protein: CASSLMGQEETEAFF

V gene: TRBV10-2
D gene: TRBD2
clone size: few
J gene: TRBJ2-1
CDR3 DNA: TGCGCCAGCAGTGAGACTAGCGGGAGGGGAGGGTCCAATGAGCAGTTCTTC
CDR3 protein: CASSETSGRGGSNEQFF

V gene: TRBV25-1
D gene: -
clone size: -
J gene: TRBJ1-2
CDR3 DNA: TGTGCCAGCAGTGATCCCTATAGGGGCTACACCTTC
CDR3 protein: CASSDPYRGYTF

V gene: TRBV5-4
D gene: -
clone size: once
J gene: TRBJ1-2
CDR3 DNA: TGTGCCAGCAGTTCGCGGTCGAACTATGGCTACACCTTC
CDR3 protein: CASSSRSNYGYTF

V gene: TRBV12-5
D gene: TRBD1
clone size: -
J gene: TRBJ2-2
CDR3 DNA: TGTGCTAGTGGCCTGGACAGGGGAGTGTTTTCTAACACCGGGGAGCTGTTTTTT
CDR3 protein: CASGLDRGVFSNTGELFF

V gene: TRBV11-2
D gene: TRBD2
clone size: -
J gene: TRBJ2-3
CDR3 DNA: TGTGCCAGCAGCCGACTAGCGGGAGGGGAGGGCACAGATACGCAGTATTTT
CDR3 protein: CASSRLAGGEGTDTQYF

V gene: TRBV6-6
D gene: -
clone size: -
J gene: TRBJ2-7
CDR3 DNA: TGTGCCAGCAGTTACACCGGGGGCTCCTACGAGCAGTACTTC
CDR3 protein: CASSYTGGSYEQYF

V gene: TRBV30
D gene: TRBD1
clone size: -
J gene: TRBJ2-7
CDR3 DNA: TGTGCCTGGAGTGGGGACAGGGACAGCGAGCAGTACTTC
CDR3 protein: CAWSGDRDSEQYF

V gene: TRBV5-1
D gene: TRBD1
clone size: -
J gene: TRBJ1-1
CDR3 DNA: TGCGCCAGCAGCGAGTGGACAGGGCCAAACACTGAAGCTTTCTTT
CDR3 protein: CASSEWTGPNTEAFF

V gene: TRBV5-1
D gene: TRBD1
clone size: -
J gene: TRBJ2-2
CDR3 DNA: TGCGCCAGCAGCGTACCCGGGACAGGGAACACCGGGGAGCTGTTTTTT
CDR3 protein: CASSVPGTGNTGELFF

V gene: TRBV7-9
D gene: -
clone size: -
J gene: TRBJ1-2
CDR3 DNA: TGTGCCAGCAGCTTACAGACGGATGGCTACACCTTC
CDR3 protein: CASSLQTDGYTF

V gene: TRBV7-6
D gene: -
clone size: -
J gene: TRBJ1-1
CDR3 DNA: TGTGCCAGCAGCTGGTCCAGGGCGCAAGACAGTGAAGCTTTCTTT
CDR3 protein: CASSWSRAQDSEAFF

V gene: TRBV7-6
D gene: -
clone size: -
J gene: TRBJ2-3
CDR3 DNA: TGTGCCAGCAGCTTAGAAGGATACACAGATACGCAGTATTTT
CDR3 protein: CASSLEGYTDTQYF

V gene: TRBV5-6
D gene: TRBD1
clone size: -
J gene: TRBJ1-6
CDR3 DNA: TGTGCCAGCAGCTCGAGACAGGGGGCTGGTAATTCACCCCTCCACTTT
CDR3 protein: CASSSRQGAGNSPLHF

V gene: TRBV2
D gene: -
clone size: -
J gene: TRBJ1-1
CDR3 DNA: TGTGCCAGCACTCCCGAGGAGGTCACTGAAGCTTTCTTT
CDR3 protein: CASTPEEVTEAFF

V gene: TRBV5-1
D gene: -
clone size: -
J gene: TRBJ1-3
CDR3 DNA: TGCGCCAGCAGCTTGCGAGGGGACTTCGGAAACACCATATATTTT
CDR3 protein: CASSLRGDFGNTIYF

V gene: TRBV5-1
D gene: -
clone size: -
J gene: TRBJ2-2
CDR3 DNA: TGCGCCAGCAGCGCGGACAGCACCGGGGAGCTGTTTTTT
CDR3 protein: CASSADSTGELFF